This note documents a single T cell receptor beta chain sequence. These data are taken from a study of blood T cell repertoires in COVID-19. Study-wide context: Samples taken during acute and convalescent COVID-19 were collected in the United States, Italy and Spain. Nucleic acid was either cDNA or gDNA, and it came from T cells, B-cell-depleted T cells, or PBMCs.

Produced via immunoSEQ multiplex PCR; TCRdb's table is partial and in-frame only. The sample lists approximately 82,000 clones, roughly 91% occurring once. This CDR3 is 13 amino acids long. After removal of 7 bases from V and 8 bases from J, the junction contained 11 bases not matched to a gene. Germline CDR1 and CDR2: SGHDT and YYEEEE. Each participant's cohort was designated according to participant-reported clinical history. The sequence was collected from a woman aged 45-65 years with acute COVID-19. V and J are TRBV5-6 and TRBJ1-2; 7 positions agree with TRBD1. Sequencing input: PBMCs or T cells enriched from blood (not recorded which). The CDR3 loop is CASALQGSRGYTF. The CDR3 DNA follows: TGTGCCAGCGCACTACAGGGGTCGCGAGGCTACACCTTC.